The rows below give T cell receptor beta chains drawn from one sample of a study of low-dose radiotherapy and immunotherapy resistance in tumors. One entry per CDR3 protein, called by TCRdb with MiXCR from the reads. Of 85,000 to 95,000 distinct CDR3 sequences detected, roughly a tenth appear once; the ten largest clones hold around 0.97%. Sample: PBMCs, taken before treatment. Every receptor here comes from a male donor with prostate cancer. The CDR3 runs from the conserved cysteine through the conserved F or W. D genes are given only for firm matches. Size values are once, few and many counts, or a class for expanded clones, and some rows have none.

cdr3_aa: CASSLGGGPYEQYF
cdr3_nt: TGTGCCAGCAGCTTAGGCGGGGGCCCCTACGAGCAGTACTTC
d_call: -
v_call: TRBV7-2
j_call: TRBJ2-7
clone_size: many

cdr3_aa: CATRDSGLSYNEQFF
cdr3_nt: TGTGCCACCAGGGACTCAGGGCTTTCCTACAATGAGCAGTTCTTC
d_call: -
v_call: TRBV10-3
j_call: TRBJ2-1
clone_size: many

cdr3_aa: CASSRGLQETQYF
cdr3_nt: TGCGCCAGCAGCCGAGGACTTCAAGAGACCCAGTACTTC
d_call: -
v_call: TRBV4-1
j_call: TRBJ2-5
clone_size: many

cdr3_aa: CASSLATSASVYNEQFF
cdr3_nt: TGTGCCAGCAGCTTAGCGACTTCGGCTAGCGTTTACAATGAGCAGTTCTTC
d_call: -
v_call: TRBV7-2
j_call: TRBJ2-1
clone_size: many

cdr3_aa: CAWSSGARAREKLFF
cdr3_nt: TGTGCCTGGAGCTCCGGGGCCCGGGCCCGGGAAAAACTGTTTTTT
d_call: -
v_call: TRBV30
j_call: TRBJ1-4
clone_size: many

cdr3_aa: CASSQVGGRGTGELFFF
cdr3_nt: -
d_call: -
v_call: TRBV4-2
j_call: TRBJ2-2
clone_size: -

cdr3_aa: CSVDAGGETQYF
cdr3_nt: TGCAGCGTTGACGCGGGCGGAGAGACCCAGTACTTC
d_call: -
v_call: TRBV29-1
j_call: TRBJ2-5
clone_size: many

cdr3_aa: CSARDGGGGPYEQFF
cdr3_nt: TGCAGTGCTAGAGATGGCGGGGGAGGGCCTTATGAGCAGTTCTTC
d_call: TRBD2
v_call: TRBV20-1
j_call: TRBJ2-1
clone_size: many

cdr3_aa: CSASVTSGNEQFF
cdr3_nt: TGCAGTGCTAGCGTCACTAGCGGCAATGAGCAGTTCTTC
d_call: TRBD2
v_call: TRBV20-1
j_call: TRBJ2-1
clone_size: many

cdr3_aa: CASMEGAYTDTQYF
cdr3_nt: TGTGCCAGCATGGAGGGGGCCTACACAGATACGCAGTATTTT
d_call: -
v_call: TRBV28
j_call: TRBJ2-3
clone_size: -

cdr3_aa: CSVRTGAKNIQYF
cdr3_nt: TGCAGCGTAAGGACAGGGGCCAAAAACATTCAGTACTTC
d_call: TRBD1
v_call: TRBV29-1
j_call: TRBJ2-4
clone_size: many

cdr3_aa: CASSLPDRARGYTF
cdr3_nt: TGTGCCAGCAGCTTACCCGACAGGGCGCGTGGCTACACCTTC
d_call: TRBD1
v_call: TRBV7-2
j_call: TRBJ1-2
clone_size: -

cdr3_aa: CASSPGTGIVPLHF
cdr3_nt: TGTGCCAGCAGCCCCGGGACAGGGATCGTTCCCCTCCACTTT
d_call: TRBD1
v_call: TRBV14
j_call: TRBJ1-6
clone_size: many

cdr3_aa: CASSQELLAGKGEQFF
cdr3_nt: TGTGCCAGCAGCCAAGAGCTACTAGCGGGAAAGGGTGAGCAGTTCTTC
d_call: TRBD2
v_call: TRBV3-1
j_call: TRBJ2-1
clone_size: -

cdr3_aa: CSAGGDYGYTF
cdr3_nt: TGCAGTGCTGGTGGGGACTATGGCTACACCTTC
d_call: -
v_call: TRBV20-1
j_call: TRBJ1-2
clone_size: many

cdr3_aa: CASTPAGAFYNEQFF
cdr3_nt: TGTGCCAGTACCCCAGCGGGAGCATTCTACAATGAGCAGTTCTTC
d_call: TRBD2
v_call: TRBV19
j_call: TRBJ2-1
clone_size: many

cdr3_aa: CASSPWGLAGETQYF
cdr3_nt: TGCGCCAGCAGCCCCTGGGGACTAGCGGGAGAGACCCAGTACTTC
d_call: TRBD2
v_call: TRBV5-1
j_call: TRBJ2-5
clone_size: many

cdr3_aa: CASSLQTVPGELFF
cdr3_nt: TGTGCCAGCAGCCTACAGACGGTCCCCGGGGAGCTGTTTTTT
d_call: -
v_call: TRBV27
j_call: TRBJ2-2
clone_size: many

cdr3_aa: CASRGASSYNEQFF
cdr3_nt: TGTGCCAGCAGGGGGGCATCTTCCTACAATGAGCAGTTCTTC
d_call: -
v_call: TRBV28
j_call: TRBJ2-1
clone_size: many

cdr3_aa: CSARGPGLAGRQETQYF
cdr3_nt: TGCAGTGCTAGGGGCCCGGGACTAGCGGGCAGGCAAGAGACCCAGTACTTC
d_call: TRBD2
v_call: TRBV20-1
j_call: TRBJ2-5
clone_size: many

cdr3_aa: CASSSQAGPTDTQYF
cdr3_nt: TGTGCCAGCAGCTCCCAAGCGGGACCCACAGATACGCAGTATTTT
d_call: TRBD2
v_call: TRBV7-2
j_call: TRBJ2-3
clone_size: many

cdr3_aa: CASSHLRGGGNIQYF
cdr3_nt: TGCGCCAGCAGCCATCTCCGTGGAGGCGGAAACATTCAGTACTTC
d_call: -
v_call: TRBV4-1
j_call: TRBJ2-4
clone_size: many

cdr3_aa: CASSPMNLRSGANVLTF
cdr3_nt: TGTGCCAGCTCACCGATGAACCTAAGGTCTGGGGCCAACGTCCTGACTTTC
d_call: -
v_call: TRBV18
j_call: TRBJ2-6
clone_size: -

cdr3_aa: CASSEGTSPANEQFF
cdr3_nt: TGTGCCAGCAGTGAAGGGACTAGCCCCGCCAATGAGCAGTTCTTC
d_call: TRBD2
v_call: TRBV2
j_call: TRBJ2-1
clone_size: many

cdr3_aa: CASRTSGTAEAFF
cdr3_nt: TGTGCCAGCAGAACCTCCGGGACAGCAGAAGCTTTCTTT
d_call: TRBD1
v_call: TRBV28
j_call: TRBJ1-1
clone_size: -

cdr3_aa: CASSLFGGTEAFF
cdr3_nt: TGTGCCAGCAGCTTGTTTGGGGGCACTGAAGCTTTCTTT
d_call: -
v_call: TRBV5-5
j_call: TRBJ1-1
clone_size: -

cdr3_aa: CSARAGGKNNEQFF
cdr3_nt: TGCAGTGCTAGAGCTGGCGGGAAAAACAATGAGCAGTTCTTC
d_call: -
v_call: TRBV20-1
j_call: TRBJ2-1
clone_size: many

cdr3_aa: CASSLGTGKQETQYF
cdr3_nt: TGTGCCAGCAGTTTAGGTACAGGGAAACAAGAGACCCAGTACTTC
d_call: -
v_call: TRBV12-3/TRBV12-4
j_call: TRBJ2-5
clone_size: -

cdr3_aa: CASSLGHRQIGFNYGYTF
cdr3_nt: TGTGCCAGCAGCTTAGGACACAGGCAGATCGGGTTTAACTATGGCTACACCTTC
d_call: -
v_call: TRBV7-9
j_call: TRBJ1-2
clone_size: many

cdr3_aa: CASSLESQAVGETQYF
cdr3_nt: TGCGCCAGCAGCTTGGAGAGTCAGGCCGTGGGGGAGACCCAGTACTTC
d_call: -
v_call: TRBV5-1
j_call: TRBJ2-5
clone_size: many

cdr3_aa: CAYWRGLGNTEAFF
cdr3_nt: TGTGCCTATTGGAGGGGACTTGGGAACACTGAAGCTTTCTTT
d_call: -
v_call: TRBV30
j_call: TRBJ1-1
clone_size: few

cdr3_aa: CSAREGSRTDTQYF
cdr3_nt: TGCAGTGCTAGAGAAGGGTCCCGCACAGATACGCAGTATTTT
d_call: -
v_call: TRBV20-1
j_call: TRBJ2-3
clone_size: many

cdr3_aa: CASSDTSKTETQYF
cdr3_nt: TGTGCCAGCAGTGATACCTCCAAGACGGAGACCCAGTACTTC
d_call: -
v_call: TRBV25-1
j_call: TRBJ2-5
clone_size: -

cdr3_aa: CASSFGGAGPYNEQFF
cdr3_nt: TGCGCCAGCAGCTTCGGCGGCGCGGGACCCTACAATGAGCAGTTCTTC
d_call: -
v_call: TRBV5-1
j_call: TRBJ2-1
clone_size: -

cdr3_aa: CATRTRSSANSYNEQFF
cdr3_nt: TGTGCCACTCGGACTAGATCATCAGCTAACTCCTACAATGAGCAGTTCTTC
d_call: TRBD2
v_call: TRBV27
j_call: TRBJ2-1
clone_size: many

cdr3_aa: CASSPILDGFGELFF
cdr3_nt: TGTGCCAGCTCACCGATACTAGACGGATTCGGGGAGCTGTTTTTT
d_call: -
v_call: TRBV18
j_call: TRBJ2-2
clone_size: many

cdr3_aa: CASSSGRRNEKLFF
cdr3_nt: TGTGCCAGCTCAAGCGGACGAAGGAATGAAAAACTGTTTTTT
d_call: -
v_call: TRBV18
j_call: TRBJ1-4
clone_size: many

cdr3_aa: CASSDGQGGYTEAFF
cdr3_nt: TGTGCCAGCAGTGATGGACAGGGCGGTTACACTGAAGCTTTCTTT
d_call: TRBD1
v_call: TRBV6-2/TRBV6-3
j_call: TRBJ1-1
clone_size: many

cdr3_aa: CSARGLSRLDTDTQYF
cdr3_nt: TGCAGTGCTAGAGGGCTTAGCAGACTGGACACAGATACGCAGTATTTT
d_call: -
v_call: TRBV20-1
j_call: TRBJ2-3
clone_size: many

cdr3_aa: CATSPSGADTQYF
cdr3_nt: TGTGCCACCAGTCCCTCCGGGGCAGATACGCAGTATTTT
d_call: -
v_call: TRBV24-1
j_call: TRBJ2-3
clone_size: many

cdr3_aa: CASSGVAKNIQYF
cdr3_nt: TGTGCCAGCAGTGGGGTAGCCAAAAACATTCAGTACTTC
d_call: -
v_call: TRBV2
j_call: TRBJ2-4
clone_size: many

cdr3_aa: CASSPRTSGRPGAYEQYF
cdr3_nt: TGTGCCAGCAGTCCGAGGACTAGCGGGAGGCCGGGCGCCTACGAGCAGTACTTC
d_call: TRBD2
v_call: TRBV27
j_call: TRBJ2-7
clone_size: -

cdr3_aa: CASSLPLGTDPQETQYF
cdr3_nt: TGTGCCAGCAGTTTGCCCTTAGGTACTGACCCTCAAGAGACCCAGTACTTC
d_call: -
v_call: TRBV28
j_call: TRBJ2-5
clone_size: many

cdr3_aa: CASSPTSGSKNIQYF
cdr3_nt: TGTGCCAGCAGCCCAACTAGCGGGAGCAAAAACATTCAGTACTTC
d_call: TRBD2
v_call: TRBV7-8
j_call: TRBJ2-4
clone_size: many

cdr3_aa: CSAGPWDRGPETQYF
cdr3_nt: TGCAGTGCGGGACCCTGGGACAGGGGGCCAGAGACCCAGTACTTC
d_call: TRBD1
v_call: TRBV20-1
j_call: TRBJ2-5
clone_size: many

cdr3_aa: CASSLSVEFNEQFF
cdr3_nt: TGTGCCAGCAGCTTGTCTGTGGAGTTCAATGAGCAGTTCTTC
d_call: -
v_call: TRBV5-4
j_call: TRBJ2-1
clone_size: many

cdr3_aa: CASSWGLAGNNEQFF
cdr3_nt: TGTGCCAGCAGTTGGGGACTAGCGGGGAACAATGAGCAGTTCTTC
d_call: TRBD2
v_call: TRBV6-2/TRBV6-3
j_call: TRBJ2-1
clone_size: many

cdr3_aa: CSAIGEVYNEQFF
cdr3_nt: TGCAGTGCTATTGGGGAAGTCTACAATGAGCAGTTCTTC
d_call: -
v_call: TRBV20-1
j_call: TRBJ2-1
clone_size: many

cdr3_aa: CASGQVGELFF
cdr3_nt: TGTGCCAGCGGCCAGGTCGGGGAGCTGTTTTTT
d_call: -
v_call: TRBV3-1
j_call: TRBJ2-2
clone_size: many

cdr3_aa: CASSRPPGGPNLQETQYF
cdr3_nt: TGTGCCAGCAGCCGTCCCCCGGGAGGTCCTAACCTTCAAGAGACCCAGTACTTC
d_call: TRBD2
v_call: TRBV3-1
j_call: TRBJ2-5
clone_size: few

cdr3_aa: CASSPYRVGYTF
cdr3_nt: TGTGCCAGCAGTCCTTACAGGGTTGGCTACACCTTC
d_call: -
v_call: TRBV6-1
j_call: TRBJ1-2
clone_size: many

cdr3_aa: CASTGLARETQYF
cdr3_nt: TGCGCCAGCACGGGACTAGCGAGAGAGACCCAGTACTTC
d_call: TRBD2
v_call: TRBV10-2
j_call: TRBJ2-5
clone_size: many

cdr3_aa: CASSGGLAGGSYNEQFF
cdr3_nt: TGCGCCAGCAGCGGAGGACTAGCGGGAGGGTCGTACAATGAGCAGTTCTTC
d_call: TRBD2
v_call: TRBV5-1
j_call: TRBJ2-1
clone_size: many

cdr3_aa: CASSPRTSGSHNEQYF
cdr3_nt: TGTGCCAGCAGCCCCCGGACTAGCGGGAGCCACAACGAGCAGTACTTC
d_call: TRBD2
v_call: TRBV3-1
j_call: TRBJ2-7
clone_size: many

cdr3_aa: CASSLPAGGAAEAFF
cdr3_nt: TGTGCCAGCAGTCTCCCTGCGGGGGGGGCTGCTGAAGCTTTCTTT
d_call: -
v_call: TRBV28
j_call: TRBJ1-1
clone_size: many

cdr3_aa: CASSQGQETYEQYF
cdr3_nt: TGCGCCAGCAGCCAAGGACAGGAGACCTACGAGCAGTACTTC
d_call: -
v_call: TRBV4-1
j_call: TRBJ2-7
clone_size: many

cdr3_aa: CASSLRKSLYQFF
cdr3_nt: TGTGCCAGCAGTTTACGAAAGTCTCTGTACCAATTCTTC
d_call: -
v_call: TRBV27
j_call: TRBJ2-1
clone_size: many